This is a list of T cell receptor beta chains from one sample in a study of human T cells and chemical hapten exposure. MiXCR, applied by TCRdb to the RACE reads, yields one record per CDR3 protein. The sample records 35,000 to 50,000 distinct CDR3 sequences, about 3.9% being singletons. Sequenced: whole blood. The source is a female donor in good health. Some clones in this sample may be carry-over from other donors' samples. CDR3s include the opening cysteine and the closing phenylalanine or tryptophan. A D gene is named only where the DNA matches it firmly. Part of the rows lack a size; the others show once, few, many or a class for expanded clones.

CDR3 protein,CDR3 DNA,V gene,J gene,D gene,clone size
CASSQIRGGTEAFF,TGTGCCAGCAGCCAAATCAGGGGAGGCACTGAAGCTTTCTTT,TRBV14,TRBJ1-1,-,many
CSARTGDGTQYF,TGCAGCGCTAGGACAGGGGACGGGACCCAGTACTTC,TRBV29-1,TRBJ2-5,TRBD1,many
CSARVQRGQKNYEQYF,TGCAGTGCTAGAGTGCAACGTGGACAGAAGAACTACGAGCAGTACTTC,TRBV20-1,TRBJ2-7,-,many
CASSPKGGEQYF,TGTGCCAGCAGCCCCAAGGGAGGGGAGCAGTACTTC,TRBV7-9,TRBJ2-7,TRBD2,many
CASSLRHRTGEAFF,TGTGCCAGCAGCTTACGCCACAGGACAGGTGAAGCTTTCTTT,TRBV11-2,TRBJ1-1,TRBD1,many
CASSFGGPDGGYTF,TGTGCCAGCAGCTTCGGGGGCCCGGATGGAGGCTACACCTTC,TRBV7-6,TRBJ1-2,-,many
CASSKDSMNTEAFF,TGTGCCAGCAGTAAGGACAGCATGAACACTGAAGCTTTCTTT,TRBV2,TRBJ1-1,-,few
CASSPRQGAITEAFF,TGCGCCAGCAGCCCGCGACAGGGGGCGATCACTGAAGCTTTCTTT,TRBV4-3,TRBJ1-1,TRBD1,many
CSAGDRDEYGYTF,TGCAGTGCTGGGGACAGGGACGAATATGGCTACACCTTC,TRBV20-1,TRBJ1-2,TRBD1,few
CASSLTGGAPGYTF,TGTGCCAGCAGCTTGACAGGGGGAGCGCCTGGCTACACCTTC,TRBV11-1,TRBJ1-2,TRBD1,many
CASSTGQIVTNEKLFF,TGTGCCAGCAGCACCGGACAGATCGTGACTAATGAAAAACTGTTTTTT,TRBV5-5,TRBJ1-4,-,many
CASRDRGLGYTF,TGCGCCAGCAGGGACAGGGGGCTTGGCTACACCTTC,TRBV10-2,TRBJ1-2,TRBD1,many
CAISRTGGTTDTQYF,TGTGCCATCAGTCGGACAGGGGGCACCACAGATACGCAGTATTTT,TRBV10-3,TRBJ2-3,TRBD1,many
CASSLAPAGEKETQYF,TGCGCCAGCAGCTTGGCGCCAGCGGGGGAAAAAGAGACCCAGTACTTC,TRBV5-1,TRBJ2-5,TRBD2,many
CSARVRDGDQPQHF,TGCAGTGCTAGGGTCAGGGATGGGGATCAGCCCCAGCATTTT,TRBV20-1,TRBJ1-5,-,many
CASSQYRGLDTEAFF,TGTGCCAGCAGCCAATACAGGGGGCTGGACACTGAAGCTTTCTTT,TRBV16,TRBJ1-1,TRBD1,-
CASSLAYEQYF,TGTGCCAGCTCCCTCGCCTACGAGCAGTACTTC,TRBV18,TRBJ2-7,-,many
CASSETWVGEQYF,TGTGCCAGCAGTGAAACTTGGGTTGGCGAGCAGTACTTC,TRBV2,TRBJ2-7,-,many
CASSGNADTQYF,TGCGCCAGCAGCGGAAATGCAGATACGCAGTATTTT,TRBV5-1,TRBJ2-3,-,many
CASSQDFGPHNEQFF,TGTGCCAGCAGCCAAGATTTCGGACCCCACAATGAGCAGTTCTTC,TRBV3-1,TRBJ2-1,-,few
CASSDGTEGTEAFF,TGTGCCAGCAGTGACGGGACGGAGGGCACTGAAGCTTTCTTT,TRBV6-4,TRBJ1-1,-,medium-sized
CASSYSITGEGGYF,TGTGCCAGCAGTTACTCGATTACGGGGGAGGGTGGCTACTTC,TRBV6-6,TRBJ2-7,TRBD2,many
CASSLILSLANYGYTF,TGCGCCAGCAGCTTGATCCTCTCCTTAGCTAACTATGGCTACACCTTC,TRBV5-1,TRBJ1-2,-,-
CASSQGLADADTQYF,TGTGCCAGCAGCCAGGGACTAGCGGACGCAGATACGCAGTATTTT,TRBV7-9,TRBJ2-3,TRBD2,many
CSALGQASLTSNQPQHF,TGCAGTGCACTGGGACAGGCCAGCCTGACTAGCAATCAGCCCCAGCATTTT,TRBV20-1,TRBJ1-5,TRBD1,many
CASSLDPSWGTEAFF,TGTGCCAGCAGTTTAGACCCCTCATGGGGCACTGAAGCTTTCTTT,TRBV12-3/TRBV12-4,TRBJ1-1,-,many
CASRGGNTGFTDTQYF,TGTGCCAGCAGGGGGGGTAATACGGGGTTCACAGATACGCAGTATTTT,TRBV7-8,TRBJ2-3,-,many
CASSIRFSSNQPQHF,TGTGCCAGTAGTATCCGGTTCTCGAGCAATCAGCCCCAGCATTTT,TRBV19,TRBJ1-5,-,-
CSVGPDEAFF,TGCAGCGTTGGACCCGATGAAGCTTTCTTT,TRBV29-1,TRBJ1-1,-,many
CASSATSFGTDTQYF,TGTGCCAGCAGCGCGACTAGTTTCGGAACAGATACGCAGTATTTT,TRBV9,TRBJ2-3,-,many
CASRGSSYYGYTF,TGTGCCAGCAGGGGGAGCAGCTACTATGGCTACACCTTC,TRBV7-9,TRBJ1-2,-,many
CSARDPRRESANYGYTF,TGCAGTGCTAGAGACCCCAGGAGGGAGTCAGCTAACTATGGCTACACCTTC,TRBV20-1,TRBJ1-2,-,many
CASSIVSDQETQYF,TGTGCCAGTAGTATCGTCTCAGATCAAGAGACCCAGTACTTC,TRBV19,TRBJ2-5,-,few
CSASEIVTGNYGYTF,TGCAGTGCTAGCGAAATTGTGACAGGGAACTATGGCTACACCTTC,TRBV20-1,TRBJ1-2,TRBD1,many
CASSYGQGGPLNEKLFF,TGTGCCAGCAGTTACGGACAGGGAGGTCCCCTGAATGAAAAACTGTTTTTT,TRBV6-6,TRBJ1-4,TRBD1,many
CASSAFQGAHEQYF,TGTGCCAGCAGTGCGTTTCAGGGGGCGCACGAGCAGTACTTC,TRBV6-5,TRBJ2-7,TRBD1,many
CASSLVLSGGYEQYF,TGCGCCAGCAGCTTGGTGTTATCAGGGGGCTACGAGCAGTACTTC,TRBV5-1,TRBJ2-7,TRBD1,many
CASSLLQGAYEQYF,TGTGCCAGCAGTCTCCTCCAGGGAGCCTACGAGCAGTACTTC,TRBV6-2/TRBV6-3,TRBJ2-7,-,many
CASSLSPPADLAYEQYF,TGTGCCAGCAGTTTATCCCCCCCCGCAGATCTAGCATACGAGCAGTACTTC,TRBV12-3/TRBV12-4,TRBJ2-7,-,many
CASSSLPDSNTEAFF,TGTGCCAGCAGTTCCTTACCCGACAGCAACACTGAAGCTTTCTTT,TRBV6-5,TRBJ1-1,-,-
CASSSFGTVNTEAFF,TGTGCCAGCAGTTCCTTCGGGACGGTGAACACTGAAGCTTTCTTT,TRBV6-2/TRBV6-3,TRBJ1-1,-,many
CASSPNGDLVFF,TGTGCCAGCAGCCCCAACGGAGACCTCGTGTTCTTC,TRBV7-2,TRBJ2-1,-,-